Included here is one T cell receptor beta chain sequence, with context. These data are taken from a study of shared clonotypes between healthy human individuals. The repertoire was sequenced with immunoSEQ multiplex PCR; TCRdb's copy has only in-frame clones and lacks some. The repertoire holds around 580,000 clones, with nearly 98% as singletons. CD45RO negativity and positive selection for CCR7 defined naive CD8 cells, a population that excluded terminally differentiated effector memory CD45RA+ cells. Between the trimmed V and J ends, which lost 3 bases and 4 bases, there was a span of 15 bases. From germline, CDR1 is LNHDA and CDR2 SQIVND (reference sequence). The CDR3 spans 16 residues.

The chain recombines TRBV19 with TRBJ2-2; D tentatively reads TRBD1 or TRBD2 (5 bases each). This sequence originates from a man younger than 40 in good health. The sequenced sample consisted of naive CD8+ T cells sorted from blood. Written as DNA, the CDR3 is TGTGCCAGTAGTATCCCCGGGGCCCCTCTCACCGGGGAGCTGTTTTTT. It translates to CASSIPGAPLTGELFF.